Each of the 3 T cell receptor beta chains below was sequenced from the same sample in a study of T cell repertoires in ileal Crohn's disease. Assay used: immunoSEQ multiplex PCR; TCRdb lists only in-frame clones, some missing. The sample holds about 8,000 clones; approximately 85% are singletons and the top ten take approximately 10%. Time point meaning: inflamed ileum from the surgical specimen. Sequenced sample: ileal tissue. Receptor source: an adult with Crohn's disease.

The rearrangement joins TRBV18 to TRBJ1-2, with TRBD1 matching 9 bases. With V trimmed by 2 bases and J by 5 bases, 6 bases remained unmatched. CDR3 length: 15 residues. Germline V gene lookup returns CDR1 KGHSH and CDR2 LQKENI. In DNA form, the CDR3 reads TGTGCCAGCTCACCAATGGACAGGGGTTTGTATGGCTACACCTTC. Translated, it gives CASSPMDRGLYGYTF.

As concerns this clone: This sample includes further DNA sequences coding for the same CDR3. This chain links TRBV6-5 with TRBJ1-2; D is undetermined. Germline CDR1 is MNHEY and CDR2 is SVGAGI. Trimming removed 2 bases at V and 2 bases at J, with 6 bases between. The CDR3 runs to 13 residues. CDR3 sequence (DNA): TGTGCCAGCAGTTACGGTACGAACTATGGCTACACCTTC. Residues: CASSYGTNYGYTF.

This clone was detected once. This chain links TRBV18 with TRBJ1-1; TRBD1 is a possible D gene (5 bases). V was cut by 6 bases and J by 2 bases, with 13 bases left in between. Germline V CDR1 and CDR2: KGHSH, LQKENI. This CDR3 spans 14 amino acids. CDR3 loop: CASSITGTNTEAFF. CDR3 coding DNA: TGTGCCAGCTCTATCACAGGCACTAACACTGAAGCTTTCTTT.